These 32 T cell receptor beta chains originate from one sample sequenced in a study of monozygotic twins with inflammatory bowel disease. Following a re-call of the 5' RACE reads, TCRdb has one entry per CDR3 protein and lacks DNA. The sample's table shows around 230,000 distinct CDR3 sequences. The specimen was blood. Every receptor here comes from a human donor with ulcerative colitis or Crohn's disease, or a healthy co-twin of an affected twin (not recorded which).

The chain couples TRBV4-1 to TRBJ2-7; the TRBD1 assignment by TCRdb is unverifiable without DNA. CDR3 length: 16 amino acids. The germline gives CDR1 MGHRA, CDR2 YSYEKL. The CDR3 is CASSPTGTGGTYEQYF.

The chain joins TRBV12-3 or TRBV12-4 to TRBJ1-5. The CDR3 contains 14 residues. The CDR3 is CASSLARGIQPQHF.

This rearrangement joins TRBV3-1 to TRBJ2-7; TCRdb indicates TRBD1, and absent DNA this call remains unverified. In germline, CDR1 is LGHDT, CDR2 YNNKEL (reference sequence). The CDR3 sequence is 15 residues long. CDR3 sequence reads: CASSRTGISSYEQYF.

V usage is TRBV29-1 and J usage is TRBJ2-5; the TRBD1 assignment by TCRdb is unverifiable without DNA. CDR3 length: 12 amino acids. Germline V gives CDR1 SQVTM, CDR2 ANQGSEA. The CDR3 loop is CSVGQAGETQYF.

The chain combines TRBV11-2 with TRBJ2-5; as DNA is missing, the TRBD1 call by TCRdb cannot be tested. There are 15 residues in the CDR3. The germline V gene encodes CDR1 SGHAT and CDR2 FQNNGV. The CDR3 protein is CASSLEGGRTGPLYF.

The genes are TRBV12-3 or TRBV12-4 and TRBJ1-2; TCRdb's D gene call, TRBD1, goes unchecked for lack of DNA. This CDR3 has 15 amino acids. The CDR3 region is CASRRTCDRNYGYTF.

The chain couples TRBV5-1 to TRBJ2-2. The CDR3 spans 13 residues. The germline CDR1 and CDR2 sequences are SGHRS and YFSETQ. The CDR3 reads CASSHGLGGELFF.

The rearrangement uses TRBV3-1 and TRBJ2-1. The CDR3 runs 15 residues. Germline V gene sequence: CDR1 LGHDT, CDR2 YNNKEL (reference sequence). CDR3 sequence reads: CASSQGGGAYNEQFF.

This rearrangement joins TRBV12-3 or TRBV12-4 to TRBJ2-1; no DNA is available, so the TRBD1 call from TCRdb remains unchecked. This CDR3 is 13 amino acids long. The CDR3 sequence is CASTSGGFGEQFF.

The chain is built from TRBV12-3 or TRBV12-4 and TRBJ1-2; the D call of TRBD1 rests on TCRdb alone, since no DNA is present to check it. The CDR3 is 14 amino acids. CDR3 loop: CASSPLQGYYGYTF.

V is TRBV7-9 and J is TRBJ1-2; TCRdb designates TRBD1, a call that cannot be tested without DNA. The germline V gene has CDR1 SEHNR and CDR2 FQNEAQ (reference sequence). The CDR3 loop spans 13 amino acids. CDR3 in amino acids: CASSFTGNYGYTF.

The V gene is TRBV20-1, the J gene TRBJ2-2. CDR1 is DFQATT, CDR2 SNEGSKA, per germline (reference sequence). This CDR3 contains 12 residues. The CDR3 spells CSARHGTGELFF.

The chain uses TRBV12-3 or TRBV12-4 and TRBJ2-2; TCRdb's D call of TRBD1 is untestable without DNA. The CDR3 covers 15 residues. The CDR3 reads CASRKGGENTGELFF.

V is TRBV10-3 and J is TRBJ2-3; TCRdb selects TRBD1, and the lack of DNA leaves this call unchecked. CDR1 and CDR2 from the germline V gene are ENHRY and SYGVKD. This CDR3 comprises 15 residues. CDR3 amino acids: CAISDPGGVTDTQYF.

CDR3 protein: CASSFWEGAGYNEQFF. The V call is TRBV5-6, the J call TRBJ2-1; TCRdb designates TRBD1, a call that cannot be tested without DNA. Germline loops: CDR1 SGHDT, CDR2 YYEEEE. The CDR3 has 16 amino acids.

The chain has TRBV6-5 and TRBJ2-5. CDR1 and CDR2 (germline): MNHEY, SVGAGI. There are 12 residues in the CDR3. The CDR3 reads CASSHDGETQYF.

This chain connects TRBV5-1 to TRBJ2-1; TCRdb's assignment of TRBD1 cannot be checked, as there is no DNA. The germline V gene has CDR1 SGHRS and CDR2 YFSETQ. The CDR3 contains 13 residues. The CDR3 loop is CASSRSTGDEQFF.

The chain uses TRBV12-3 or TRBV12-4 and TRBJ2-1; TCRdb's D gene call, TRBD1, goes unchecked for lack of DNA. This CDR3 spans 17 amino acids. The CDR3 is CASRGVVKGEGNNEQFF.

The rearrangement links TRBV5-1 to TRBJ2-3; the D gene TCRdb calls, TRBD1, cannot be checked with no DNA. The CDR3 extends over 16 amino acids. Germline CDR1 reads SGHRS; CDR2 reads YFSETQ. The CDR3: CASSWRTGQSTDTQYF.

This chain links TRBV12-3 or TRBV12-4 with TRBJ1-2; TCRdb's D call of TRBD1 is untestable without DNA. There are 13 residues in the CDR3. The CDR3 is CASRHRGSYGYTF.

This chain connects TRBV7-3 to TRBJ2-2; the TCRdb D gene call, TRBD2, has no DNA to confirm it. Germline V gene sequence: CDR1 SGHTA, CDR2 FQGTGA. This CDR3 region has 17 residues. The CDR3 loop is CASSSYHGLAGNGELFF.

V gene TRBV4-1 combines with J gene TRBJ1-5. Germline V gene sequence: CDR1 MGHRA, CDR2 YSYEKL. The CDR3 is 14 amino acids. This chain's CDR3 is CASSQVSGGQPQHF.

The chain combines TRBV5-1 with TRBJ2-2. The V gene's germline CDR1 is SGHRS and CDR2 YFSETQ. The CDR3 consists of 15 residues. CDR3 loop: CASSAGNANTGELFF.

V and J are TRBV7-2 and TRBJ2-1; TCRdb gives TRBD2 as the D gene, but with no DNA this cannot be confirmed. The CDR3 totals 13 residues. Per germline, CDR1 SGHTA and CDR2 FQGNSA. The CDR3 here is CASSFSRNNEQFF.

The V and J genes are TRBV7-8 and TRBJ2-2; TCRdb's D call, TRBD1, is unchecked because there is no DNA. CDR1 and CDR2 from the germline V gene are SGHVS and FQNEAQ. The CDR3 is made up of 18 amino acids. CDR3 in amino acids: CASSLGTGTGLFTGELFF.

The CDR3 loop reads CASSYGEKLFF. This chain links TRBV3-1 with TRBJ1-4. The CDR3 extends over 11 amino acids. Germline CDR1 is LGHDT and CDR2 is YNNKEL (reference sequence).

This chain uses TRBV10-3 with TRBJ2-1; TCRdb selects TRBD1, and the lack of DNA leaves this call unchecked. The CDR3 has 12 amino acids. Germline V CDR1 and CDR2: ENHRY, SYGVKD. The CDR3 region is CAISESSRAEFF.

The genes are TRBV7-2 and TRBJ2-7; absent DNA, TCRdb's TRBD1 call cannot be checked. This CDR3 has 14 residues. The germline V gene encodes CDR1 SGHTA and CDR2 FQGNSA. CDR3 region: CASSLGGAVYEQYF.

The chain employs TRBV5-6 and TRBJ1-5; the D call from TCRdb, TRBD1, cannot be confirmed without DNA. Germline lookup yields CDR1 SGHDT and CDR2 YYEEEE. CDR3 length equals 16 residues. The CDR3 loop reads CASSFRGARSNQPQHF.

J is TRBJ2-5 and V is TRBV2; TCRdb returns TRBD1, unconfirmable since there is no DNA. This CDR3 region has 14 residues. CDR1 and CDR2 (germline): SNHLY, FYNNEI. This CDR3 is CASSGQGPTGTQYF.

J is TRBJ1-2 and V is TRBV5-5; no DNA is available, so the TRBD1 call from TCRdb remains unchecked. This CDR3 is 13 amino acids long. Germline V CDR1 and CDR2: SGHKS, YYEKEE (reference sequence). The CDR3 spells CASSPATNYGYTF.

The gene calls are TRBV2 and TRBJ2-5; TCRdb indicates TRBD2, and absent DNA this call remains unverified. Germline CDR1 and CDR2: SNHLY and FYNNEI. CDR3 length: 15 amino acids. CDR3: CASRDSGTFQETQYF. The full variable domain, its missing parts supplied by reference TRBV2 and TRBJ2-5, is EPEVTQTPSHQVTQMGQEVILRCVPISNHLYFYWYRQILGQKVEFLVSFYNNEISEKSEIFDDQFSVERPDGSNFTLKIRSTKLEDSAMYFCASRDSGTFQETQYFGPGTRLLVL.